These T cell receptor beta chains were read from a single sample in a study of post-analysis software for immune sequencing data. TCRdb reprocessed the PCR reads with MiXCR, giving one entry per CDR3 protein. Altogether some 800,000 distinct CDR3 sequences are present, 46% being singletons, with the ten largest covering 4.9%. The sequenced sample consisted of blood. The receptors here all came from a girl aged 10-17 years with multiple sclerosis. The CDR3 runs from the conserved cysteine through the conserved F or W. A D gene is named only where the DNA matches it firmly. Only some rows state a clone size, as once, few, many or a class for expanded clones.

size | J | D | V | DNA | CDR3
NA | TRBJ2-7 | NA | TRBV29-1 | TGCAGCGTTGTAAAAGGGGTGAACGAGCAGTACTTC | CSVVKGVNEQYF
NA | TRBJ2-3 | NA | TRBV14 | TGTGCCAGCAGCCCGACTAGGGGAGATACGCAGTATTTT | CASSPTRGDTQYF
NA | TRBJ2-5 | TRBD2 | TRBV6-2/TRBV6-3 | TGTGCCAGCAGTTACTCGGTGATAGCGGGAGGATGGGAGACCCAGTACTTC | CASSYSVIAGGWETQYF
NA | TRBJ2-2 | NA | TRBV12-3/TRBV12-4 | TGTGCCAGCAGTTTAGGACAGGGACTCACCGGGGAGCTGTTTTTT | CASSLGQGLTGELFF
few | TRBJ2-1 | NA | TRBV6-1 | TGTGCCAGCAGTGGCGGGATTTTCTGGGAGCAGTTCTTC | CASSGGIFWEQFF
few | TRBJ2-7 | NA | TRBV28 | TGTGCCAGCAGCCCCGGGACACGCGCCTACGAGCAGTACTTC | CASSPGTRAYEQYF
NA | TRBJ1-1 | NA | TRBV20-1 | TGCAGTGCTAGAGGCAGGGGCACTGAAGCTTTCTTT | CSARGRGTEAFF
NA | TRBJ2-5 | NA | TRBV5-5 | TGTGCCAGCAGCCCCTCCCCCGTGCAGCCTCAAGAGACCCAGTACTTC | CASSPSPVQPQETQYF
few | TRBJ1-1 | NA | TRBV29-1 | TGCAGCGTTGAAGGGGATTTGACTGAAGCTTTCTTT | CSVEGDLTEAFF
once | TRBJ2-5 | NA | TRBV20-1 | TGCAGTGGCAGAGGTGGGGGCGGAGAGACCCAGTACTTC | CSGRGGGGETQYF
NA | TRBJ2-3 | TRBD1 | TRBV20-1 | TGCAGTGCTAGCGACAGGGATATTGCTGATACGCAGTATTTT | CSASDRDIADTQYF
few | TRBJ1-5 | NA | TRBV7-8 | TGTGCCAGCAGCAAACATAGTAGCAATCAGCCCCAGCATTTT | CASSKHSSNQPQHF
NA | TRBJ1-1 | NA | TRBV5-8 | TGTGCCAGCAGCTTGTCCATCAGAGGAACCGAAGCTTTCTTT | CASSLSIRGTEAFF
NA | TRBJ2-1 | NA | TRBV5-1 | TGCGCCAGCAGCTTGTACGGAGAGGCAGGGAACTACAATGAGCAGTTCTTC | CASSLYGEAGNYNEQFF